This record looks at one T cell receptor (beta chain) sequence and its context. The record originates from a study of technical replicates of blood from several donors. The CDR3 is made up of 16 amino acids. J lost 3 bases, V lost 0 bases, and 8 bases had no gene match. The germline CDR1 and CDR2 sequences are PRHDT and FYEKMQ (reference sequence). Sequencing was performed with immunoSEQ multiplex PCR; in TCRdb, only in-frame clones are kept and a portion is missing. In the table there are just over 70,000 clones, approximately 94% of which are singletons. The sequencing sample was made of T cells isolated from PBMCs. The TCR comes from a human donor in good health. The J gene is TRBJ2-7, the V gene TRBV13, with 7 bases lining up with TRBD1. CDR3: CASSLGGTASYYEQYF. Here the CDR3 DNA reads TGTGCCAGCAGCTTAGGTGGGACAGCTTCTTACTACGAGCAGTACTTC.